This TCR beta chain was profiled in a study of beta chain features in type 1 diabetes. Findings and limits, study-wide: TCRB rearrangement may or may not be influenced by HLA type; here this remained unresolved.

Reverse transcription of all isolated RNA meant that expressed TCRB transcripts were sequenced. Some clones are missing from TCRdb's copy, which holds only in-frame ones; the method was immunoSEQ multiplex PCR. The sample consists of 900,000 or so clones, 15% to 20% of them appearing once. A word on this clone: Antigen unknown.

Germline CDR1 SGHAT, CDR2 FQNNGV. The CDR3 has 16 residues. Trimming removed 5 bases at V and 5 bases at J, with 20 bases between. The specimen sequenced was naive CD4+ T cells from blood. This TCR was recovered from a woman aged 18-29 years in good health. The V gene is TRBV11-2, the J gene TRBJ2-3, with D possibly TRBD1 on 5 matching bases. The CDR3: CASSPGMLAHKDTQYF. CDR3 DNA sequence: TGTGCCAGCAGCCCAGGGATGTTAGCACACAAAGATACGCAGTATTTT.